This T cell receptor (beta chain) was identified in a study of T cells after yellow fever vaccination (dated by TCRdb to the late 2010s). With regard to the full study: Libraries from fractions with low cell numbers were prepared with the SMART-Seq v4 Ultra Low Input RNA kit. To track T-cell clones before and after primary and booster YFV17D yellow fever vaccination, bulk TCR alpha and beta repertoires were sequenced longitudinally. Two healthy male donors made up the cohort, one aged 18 to 29 years and the other aged 30 to 39 years. Bulk PBMC replicates and cell subsets were isolated from blood drawn at multiple timepoints before and after both primary and secondary immunization.

The CDR3 numbers 18 residues from cysteine through phenylalanine. Just the 54-base CDR3 DNA is kept, in frame starting at base 1. The germline V gene (reference sequence) sets CDR1 to SEHNR and CDR2 to FQNEAQ. V lost 3 bases and J lost 2 bases, and the count of bases not matched to a germline gene is 10. According to the study, the label for this sample's treatment or condition signals: live attenuated yellow fever vaccine strain. A standard Ficoll-Paque protocol was used to isolate PBMCs from peripheral blood. CD4 and CD8 T-cell fractions were isolated with Dynabeads CD4 and CD8 positive selection kits. TriZol was used to extract RNA from bulk PBMCs, from CD4 and CD8 fractions, and from dextramer-positive and dextramer-negative fractions. General study outcomes and caveats: Most clones expanded after primary vaccination were re-detected after the booster (almost 98% of CD4 and 88% of CD8), suggesting broad memory maintenance. Because abundant contaminating clonotypes from the bulk population could be contained in FACS-sorted repertoires, computational filtering was required. A small fraction of clonotypes showed up in both the CD4 and CD8 compartments, probably as a result of convergent recombination. The study included only a couple of donors, which limits how far the findings can be generalized. Compared with the primary T-cell response, the secondary T-cell response was weaker but faster, peaking on day 5 rather than day 15.

The sequencing machine was an Illumina NovaSeq 6000. TCR cDNA was made using 5'RACE template switching, a step that added a universal primer site and unique molecular identifiers. Priming for cDNA synthesis came from both the TCR alpha and TCR beta constant segments. Library amplification involved two PCR steps, and the second step added sample barcodes and sequencing adapters. Sequencing of libraries was performed on Illumina HiSeq 2500 (2x100 bp) or NovaSeq (2x150 bp). On the authors' methods: Reads were demultiplexed and collapsed into UMI consensus sequences with MIGEC, and V(D)J alignment was performed with MiXCR. Using edgeR on replicate PBMC samples, clonotypes were called vaccine-responding if FDR was below 0.01 and the log2 fold change was above 5 up to day 15. Each bulk clonotype received a CD4 or CD8 identity based on whether the sequenced CD4 or CD8 repertoire contained that clonotype at higher abundance. TCRdb trimmed the raw reads at Q25, called clones with MiXCR and kept productive beta chains. Merged by CDR3 protein, the rows form single entries marked with the most common genes and DNA. These V and J calls rely on TCRdb rather than the paper's analysis. This sample is represented by under 200,000 distinct CDR3 sequences; around 10% of them were singletons. 36% of the sample is taken by the ten largest.

Comment on this clonotype: Its target antigen remains unknown. Per-base qualities were not stored, and no clone one base away is much larger.

The sample was CD8+ T cells sorted from PBMCs, taken 15 days after the yellow fever booster vaccination. This chain is built from TRBV7-9 and TRBJ2-4; TRBD1 fits 10 bases in the junction. The sequence came from a man younger than 30 who received the YFV17D yellow fever vaccine. The CDR3 corresponds to CASSLPTGGFGTKNIQYF. The nucleotide sequence is TGTGCCAGCAGCTTGCCGACAGGGGGCTTTGGGACCAAAAACATTCAGTACTTC.